The rows below give T cell receptor beta chains drawn from one sample of a study of circulating tumor DNA in untreated peripheral T-cell lymphoma. Repertoires were generated with immunoSEQ multiplex PCR, while TCRdb's copy carries only in-frame clones and drops some. The sample has thousands of clones, over 55% seen once. The source material was tumor tissue. The receptors were sampled from a human donor with peripheral T-cell lymphoma. Both conserved end residues are part of each CDR3. D genes are given only for firm matches. Rows give clone size only sometimes, using once, few, many, or a class for an expanded clone.

abundance	d_gene	v_gene	j_gene	CDR3aa	CDR3nt
few	TRBD1	TRBV10-2	TRBJ1-1	CASTEGAGGTEAFF	TGCGCCAGCACGGAGGGTGCAGGGGGCACTGAAGCTTTCTTT
-	-	TRBV14	TRBJ2-2	CASSEGFPGELFF	TGTGCCAGCAGCGAGGGGTTCCCCGGGGAGCTGTTTTTT
-	-	TRBV11-3	TRBJ2-1	CASSSWVAANEQFF	TGTGCCAGCAGCTCCTGGGTAGCGGCCAATGAGCAGTTCTTC
-	-	TRBV19	TRBJ2-1	CASKYSDYNEQFF	TGTGCCAGTAAGTACAGCGACTACAATGAGCAGTTCTTC
few	-	TRBV19	TRBJ2-1	CASSGFSGPYNEQFF	TGTGCCAGTAGTGGATTTAGCGGTCCCTACAATGAGCAGTTCTTC
medium-sized	-	TRBV28	TRBJ1-6	CASSYLLSGPLHF	TGTGCCAGCAGTTATCTACTCTCTGGGCCCCTCCACTTT
-	-	TRBV25-1	TRBJ2-1	CASSEYENEQFF	TGTGCCAGCAGTGAATATGAAAATGAGCAGTTCTTC
-	-	TRBV6-8	TRBJ2-2	CASSYSSRSGELFF	TGTGCCAGCAGTTACTCGAGTAGGTCCGGGGAGCTGTTTTTT
-	TRBD1	TRBV5-1	TRBJ1-3	CASSRTGGASSGNTIYF	TGCGCCAGCAGCAGGACAGGGGGCGCAAGCTCTGGAAACACCATATATTTT
-	-	TRBV11-3	TRBJ2-7	CASRAGYSTYEQYF	TGTGCCAGCAGGGCCGGGTATAGTACCTACGAGCAGTACTTC
-	-	TRBV30	TRBJ1-4	CACLPDGTDLVLFF	TGTGCCTGCCTACCGGACGGGACCGACCTGGTGCTGTTTTTT
-	-	TRBV30	TRBJ2-7	CAWSVSAFYEQYF	TGTGCCTGGAGTGTAAGTGCGTTCTACGAGCAGTACTTC
-	-	TRBV6-7	TRBJ2-7	CASRAWGSYEQYF	TGTGCCAGTAGGGCCTGGGGATCCTACGAGCAGTACTTC
once	-	TRBV5-1	TRBJ1-6	CASNLPGPNSPLHF	TGCGCCAGCAACTTGCCGGGACCAAATTCACCCCTCCACTTT
-	-	TRBV12-5	TRBJ2-2	CASSVGLAHTGELFF	TGTGCCAGTAGCGTAGGGCTAGCGCACACCGGGGAGCTGTTTTTT
-	TRBD2	TRBV11-3	TRBJ2-3	CASSLSGRSTDTQYF	TGTGCCAGCAGCTTAAGCGGGAGGAGCACAGATACGCAGTATTTT
few	TRBD1	TRBV27	TRBJ2-7	CASSGTGGYEQYF	TGTGCCAGCAGCGGGACAGGGGGTTACGAGCAGTACTTC
-	-	TRBV6-7	TRBJ1-5	CASSYPTTDQPQHF	TGTGCCAGCAGTTACCCTACGACCGATCAGCCCCAGCATTTT
-	-	TRBV19	TRBJ1-1	CASREGETEAFF	TGTGCCAGTAGAGAAGGGGAAACTGAAGCTTTCTTT
-	TRBD1	TRBV23-1	TRBJ2-7	CASSIGQDYEQYF	TGCGCCAGCAGCATCGGACAGGACTACGAGCAGTACTTC
once	-	TRBV14	TRBJ2-1	CASSPMGAGDNEQFF	TGTGCCAGCAGCCCTATGGGGGCGGGCGACAATGAGCAGTTCTTC
once	-	TRBV30	TRBJ2-1	CAWSPMERSSYNEQFF	TGTGCCTGGAGTCCCATGGAGCGGAGTTCCTACAATGAGCAGTTCTTC
-	TRBD1	TRBV11-3	TRBJ2-7	CASSWGGQGSNYEQYF	TGTGCCAGCAGCTGGGGGGGACAGGGAAGTAACTACGAGCAGTACTTC
-	TRBD1	TRBV28	TRBJ2-7	CASSGTGGYEQYF	TGTGCCAGCAGCGGGACAGGGGGTTACGAGCAGTACTTC
-	-	TRBV6-8	TRBJ2-3	CASSLLDVHDSTDTQYF	TGTGCCAGCAGTCTCCTGGATGTTCACGATAGCACAGATACGCAGTATTTT
-	-	TRBV5-1	TRBJ2-1	CASSLEGGYNEQFF	TGCGCCAGCAGCTTGGAGGGCGGTTACAATGAGCAGTTCTTC
-	TRBD2	TRBV27	TRBJ2-1	CASLGLAGVRSYNEQFF	TGTGCCAGCTTGGGACTAGCGGGAGTCCGCTCCTACAATGAGCAGTTCTTC
-	-	TRBV6-8	TRBJ1-4	CASSRDTRFNEKLFF	TGTGCCAGCAGCCGGGACACCCGATTTAATGAAAAACTGTTTTTT
-	TRBD1	TRBV7-6	TRBJ1-1	CASSLARAGGFTEAFF	TGTGCCAGCAGCTTGGCCCGGGCAGGGGGCTTCACTGAAGCTTTCTTT
large	-	TRBV29-1	TRBJ2-3	CSVWGAHNTQYF	TGCAGCGTTTGGGGGGCGCACAATACGCAGTATTTT
-	TRBD1	TRBV19	TRBJ1-2	CASSIQQGFVESGYTF	TGTGCCAGTAGTATCCAACAGGGGTTCGTAGAGAGTGGCTACACCTTC
few	-	TRBV11-3	TRBJ2-6	CASSAPNSGANVLTF	TGTGCCAGCAGCGCGCCGAACTCTGGGGCCAACGTCCTGACTTTC
once	TRBD2	TRBV5-1	TRBJ2-7	CASSLAGGLFYEQYF	TGCGCCAGCAGTTTAGCGGGGGGGCTCTTTTACGAGCAGTACTTC
-	TRBD2	TRBV30	TRBJ2-5	CAWSVPSGRLKTQYF	TGTGCCTGGAGTGTCCCTAGCGGGCGGCTAAAGACCCAGTACTTC
once	-	TRBV16	TRBJ1-1	CASSQSSMNTEAFF	TGTGCCAGCAGCCAATCGAGCATGAACACTGAAGCTTTCTTT
-	TRBD2	TRBV19	TRBJ2-3	CASSMWSGATDTQYF	TGTGCCAGTAGTATGTGGAGCGGGGCCACAGATACGCAGTATTTT
-	-	TRBV11-3	TRBJ2-7	CASSSAGQFSYEQYF	TGTGCCAGCAGCTCCGCGGGACAATTTTCCTACGAGCAGTACTTC
-	TRBD1	TRBV19	TRBJ1-1	CASSSWTGGVTEAFF	TGTGCCAGTAGTTCATGGACAGGGGGGGTCACCGAAGCTTTCTTT
once	TRBD2	TRBV6-4	TRBJ2-1	CASSEAGGAGEQFF	TGTGCCAGCAGTGAGGCGGGAGGGGCCGGTGAGCAGTTCTTC
-	-	TRBV6-7	TRBJ1-2	CASSPQGGSYGYTF	TGTGCCAGCAGTCCCCAGGGTGGTTCCTATGGCTACACCTTC
-	-	TRBV10-2	TRBJ2-3	CASSLTGAWTDTQYF	TGCGCCAGCAGTCTGACAGGTGCCTGGACAGATACGCAGTATTTT
-	TRBD2	TRBV5-1	TRBJ2-3	CASSGLAAPSTDTQYF	TGCGCCAGCAGCGGCCTAGCGGCCCCTAGCACAGATACGCAGTATTTT
few	TRBD2	TRBV30	TRBJ2-1	CAWTSGRGNEQFF	TGTGCCTGGACCAGCGGGAGAGGGAATGAGCAGTTCTTC
-	-	TRBV28	TRBJ1-1	CASSLSPLGSTEAFF	TGTGCCAGCAGTTTGTCGCCGTTAGGGAGCACTGAAGCTTTCTTT
-	-	TRBV28	TRBJ2-5	CASRGSQETQYF	TGTGCCTCCAGAGGGAGTCAAGAGACCCAGTACTTC
few	TRBD2	TRBV19	TRBJ2-3	CASSIHLSGITDTQYF	TGTGCCAGTAGTATCCATCTTAGCGGGATCACAGATACGCAGTATTTT
-	-	TRBV16	TRBJ2-1	CASTRGGLLYNEQFF	TGTGCCAGCACCCGTGGGGGGCTCCTGTACAATGAGCAGTTCTTC
-	-	TRBV7-4	TRBJ2-1	CASGLARYNEQFF	TGTGCCAGTGGGCTCGCCCGATACAATGAGCAGTTCTTC
-	-	TRBV19	TRBJ1-1	CASSIVTDTEAFF	TGTGCCAGTAGTATAGTGACAGACACTGAAGCTTTCTTT
-	-	TRBV1	TRBJ2-5	CASSPEGPSETQYF	TGCGCCAGCAGCCCAGAAGGCCCCAGCGAGACCCAGTACTTC
-	-	TRBV12-2	TRBJ1-2	CATRLAGGNRGYTF	TGTGCCACCCGGCTCGCGGGAGGGAATCGGGGCTACACCTTC
-	-	TRBV19	TRBJ1-4	CASSIDSGMDEKLFF	TGTGCCAGTAGTATAGACTCCGGGATGGATGAAAAACTGTTTTTT